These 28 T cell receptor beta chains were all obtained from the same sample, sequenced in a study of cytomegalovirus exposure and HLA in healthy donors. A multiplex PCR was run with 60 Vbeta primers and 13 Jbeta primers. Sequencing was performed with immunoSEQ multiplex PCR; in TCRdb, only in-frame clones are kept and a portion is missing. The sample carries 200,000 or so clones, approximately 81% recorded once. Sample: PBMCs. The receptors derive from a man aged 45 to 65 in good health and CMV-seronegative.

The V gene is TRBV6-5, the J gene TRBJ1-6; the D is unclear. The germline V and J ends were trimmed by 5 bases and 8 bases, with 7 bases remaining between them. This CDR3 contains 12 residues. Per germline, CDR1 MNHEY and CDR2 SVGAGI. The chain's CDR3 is CASSRGDSPLHF. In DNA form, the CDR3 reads TGTGCCAGCAGTCGCGGAGATTCACCCCTCCACTTT.

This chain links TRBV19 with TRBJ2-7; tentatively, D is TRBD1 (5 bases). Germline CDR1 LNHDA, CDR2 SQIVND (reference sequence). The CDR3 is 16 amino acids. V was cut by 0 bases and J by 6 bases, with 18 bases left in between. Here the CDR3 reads CASSIDRRARVAEQYF. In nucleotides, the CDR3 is TGTGCCAGTAGTATAGATAGACGGGCCAGGGTGGCCGAGCAGTACTTC.

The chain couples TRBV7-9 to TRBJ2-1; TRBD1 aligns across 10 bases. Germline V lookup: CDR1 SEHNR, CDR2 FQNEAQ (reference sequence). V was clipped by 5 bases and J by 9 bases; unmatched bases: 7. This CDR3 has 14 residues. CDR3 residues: CASSPWTGGVEQFF. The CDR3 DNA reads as TGTGCCAGCAGCCCCTGGACAGGGGGGGTTGAGCAGTTCTTC.

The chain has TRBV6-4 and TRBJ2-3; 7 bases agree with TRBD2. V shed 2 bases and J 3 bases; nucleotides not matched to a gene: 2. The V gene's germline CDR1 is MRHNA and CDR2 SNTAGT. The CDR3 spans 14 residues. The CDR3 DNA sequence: TGTGCCAGCAGTGACGGGGGGGGTACAGATACGCAGTATTTT. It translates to CASSDGGGTDTQYF.

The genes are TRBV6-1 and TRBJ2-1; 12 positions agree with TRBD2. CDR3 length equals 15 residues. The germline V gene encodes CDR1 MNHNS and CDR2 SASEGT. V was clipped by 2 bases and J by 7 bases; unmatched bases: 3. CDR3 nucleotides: TGTGCCAGCAGTGAACTAGCGGGGGGGCGTAATGAGCAGTTCTTC. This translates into CASSELAGGRNEQFF.

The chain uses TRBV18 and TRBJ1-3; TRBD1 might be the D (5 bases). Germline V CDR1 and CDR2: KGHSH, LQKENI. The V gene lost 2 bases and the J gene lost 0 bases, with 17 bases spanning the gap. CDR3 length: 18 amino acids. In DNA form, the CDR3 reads TGTGCCAGCTCACCAATCAAATCAGGGCAGAGCTCTGGAAACACCATATATTTT. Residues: CASSPIKSGQSSGNTIYF.

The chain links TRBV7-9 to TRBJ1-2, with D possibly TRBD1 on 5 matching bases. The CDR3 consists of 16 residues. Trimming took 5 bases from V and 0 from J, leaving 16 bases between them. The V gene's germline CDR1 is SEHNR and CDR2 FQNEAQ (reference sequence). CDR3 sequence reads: CASSGREDSSNYGYTF. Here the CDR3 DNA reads TGTGCCAGCAGCGGGCGGGAAGACAGTTCTAACTATGGCTACACCTTC.

The CDR3 DNA is TGTGCCAGCAGCTCCAGGTGGTGGGACAGGGGACGAACTAATGAAAAACTGTTTTTT. Translated: CASSSRWWDRGRTNEKLFF. The chain uses TRBV7-2 and TRBJ1-4; 10 bases map to TRBD1. With 4 bases clipped from V and 1 base from J, the junction kept 12 bases outside the gene matches. The length of the CDR3 is 19 residues. Germline V gene lookup returns CDR1 SGHTA and CDR2 FQGNSA.

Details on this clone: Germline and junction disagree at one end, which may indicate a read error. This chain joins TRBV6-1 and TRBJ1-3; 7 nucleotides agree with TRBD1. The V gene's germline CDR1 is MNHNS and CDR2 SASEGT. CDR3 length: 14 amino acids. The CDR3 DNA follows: TGTGCCAGCAGTCGGGACAGTCTAGCAAACGCCATATATTTT. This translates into CASSRDSLANAIYF.

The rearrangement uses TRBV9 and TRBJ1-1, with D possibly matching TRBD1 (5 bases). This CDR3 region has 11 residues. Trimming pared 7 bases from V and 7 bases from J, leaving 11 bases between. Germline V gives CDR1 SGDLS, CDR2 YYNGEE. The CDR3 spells CASGGGVEAFF. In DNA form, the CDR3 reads TGTGCCAGCGGCGGGGGAGTTGAAGCTTTCTTT.

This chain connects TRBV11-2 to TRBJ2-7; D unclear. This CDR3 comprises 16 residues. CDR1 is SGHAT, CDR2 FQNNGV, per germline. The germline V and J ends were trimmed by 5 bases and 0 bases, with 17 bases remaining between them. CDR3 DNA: TGTGCCAGCAGCCCCATTCGGAGTCCAATCTCCTACGAGCAGTACTTC. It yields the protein CASSPIRSPISYEQYF.

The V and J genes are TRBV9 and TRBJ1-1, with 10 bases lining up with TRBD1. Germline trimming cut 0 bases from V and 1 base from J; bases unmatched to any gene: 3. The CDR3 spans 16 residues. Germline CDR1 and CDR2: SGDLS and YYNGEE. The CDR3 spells CASSVDRDRGNTEAFF. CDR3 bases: TGTGCCAGCAGCGTAGACCGGGACAGGGGGAACACTGAAGCTTTCTTT.

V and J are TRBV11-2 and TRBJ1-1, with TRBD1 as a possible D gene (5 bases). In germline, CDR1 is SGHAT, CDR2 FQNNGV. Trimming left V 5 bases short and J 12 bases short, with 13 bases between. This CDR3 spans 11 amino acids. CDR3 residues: CASSTRLGPFF. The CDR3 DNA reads TGTGCCAGCAGCACCCGCCTGGGGCCTTTCTTT.

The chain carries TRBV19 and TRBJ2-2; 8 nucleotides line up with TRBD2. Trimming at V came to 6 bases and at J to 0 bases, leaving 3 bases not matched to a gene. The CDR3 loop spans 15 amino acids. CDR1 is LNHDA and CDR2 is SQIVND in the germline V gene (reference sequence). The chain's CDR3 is CASRLLAANTGELFF. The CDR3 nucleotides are TGTGCCAGTAGGTTACTAGCGGCGAACACCGGGGAGCTGTTTTTT.

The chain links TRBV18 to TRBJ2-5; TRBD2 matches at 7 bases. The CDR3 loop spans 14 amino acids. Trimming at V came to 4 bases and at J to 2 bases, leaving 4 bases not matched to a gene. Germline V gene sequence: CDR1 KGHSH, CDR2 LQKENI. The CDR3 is CASSLGRGQETQYF. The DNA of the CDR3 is TGTGCCAGCTCACTGGGGCGGGGGCAAGAGACCCAGTACTTC.

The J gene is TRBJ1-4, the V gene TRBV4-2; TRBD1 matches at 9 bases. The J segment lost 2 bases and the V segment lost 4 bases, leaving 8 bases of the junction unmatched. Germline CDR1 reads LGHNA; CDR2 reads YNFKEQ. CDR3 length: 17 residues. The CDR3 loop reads CASSPRSGQGTNEKLFF. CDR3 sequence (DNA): TGTGCCAGCAGCCCCCGATCTGGACAGGGGACTAATGAAAAACTGTTTTTT.

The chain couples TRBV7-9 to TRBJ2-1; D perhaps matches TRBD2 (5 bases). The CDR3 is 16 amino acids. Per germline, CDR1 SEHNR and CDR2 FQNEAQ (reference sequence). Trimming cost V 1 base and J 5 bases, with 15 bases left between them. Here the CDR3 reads CASSLGYGMADNEQFF. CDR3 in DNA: TGTGCCAGCAGCTTAGGCTACGGGATGGCAGACAATGAGCAGTTCTTC.

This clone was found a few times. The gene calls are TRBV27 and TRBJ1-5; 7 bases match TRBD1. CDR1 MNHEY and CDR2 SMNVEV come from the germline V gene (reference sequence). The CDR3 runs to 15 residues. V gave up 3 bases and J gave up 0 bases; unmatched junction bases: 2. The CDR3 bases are TGTGCCAGCAGTTTTCACAGGGGTAGCAATCAGCCCCAGCATTTT. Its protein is CASSFHRGSNQPQHF.

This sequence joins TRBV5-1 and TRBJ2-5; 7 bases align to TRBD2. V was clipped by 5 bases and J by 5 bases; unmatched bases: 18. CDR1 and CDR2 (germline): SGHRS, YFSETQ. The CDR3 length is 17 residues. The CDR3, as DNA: TGCGCCAGCAGGACCAGGAGCGTAGCGGGTCCAGGGGAGACCCAGTACTTC. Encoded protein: CASRTRSVAGPGETQYF.

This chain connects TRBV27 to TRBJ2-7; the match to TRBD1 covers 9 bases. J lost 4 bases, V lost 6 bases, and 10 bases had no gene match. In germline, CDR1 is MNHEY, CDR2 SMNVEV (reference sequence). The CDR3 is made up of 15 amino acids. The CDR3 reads CASRLTGGAIYEQYF. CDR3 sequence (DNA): TGTGCCAGCAGACTTACAGGGGGCGCCATTTACGAGCAGTACTTC.

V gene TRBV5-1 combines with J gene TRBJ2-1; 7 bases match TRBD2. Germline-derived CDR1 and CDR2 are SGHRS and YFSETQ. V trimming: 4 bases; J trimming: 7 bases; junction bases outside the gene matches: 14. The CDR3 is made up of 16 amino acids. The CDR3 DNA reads TGCGCCAGCAGCCCAGGACTAGTAGGTTCCACGAATGAGCAGTTCTTC. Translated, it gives CASSPGLVGSTNEQFF. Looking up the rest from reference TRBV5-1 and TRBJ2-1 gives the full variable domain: KAGVTQTPRYLIKTRGQQVTLSCSPISGHRSVSWYQQTPGQGLQFLFEYFSETQRNKGNFPGRFSGRQFSNSRSEMNVSTLELGDSALYLCASSPGLVGSTNEQFFGPGTRLTVL.

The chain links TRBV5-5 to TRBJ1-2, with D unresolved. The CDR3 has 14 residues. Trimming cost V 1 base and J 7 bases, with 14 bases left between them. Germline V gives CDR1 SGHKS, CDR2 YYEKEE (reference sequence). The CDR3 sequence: CASSLRVTVGGYTF. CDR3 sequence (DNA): TGTGCCAGCAGCTTGAGAGTCACAGTCGGTGGCTACACCTTC.

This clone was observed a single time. CDR3 in amino acids: CASSARDSDQPQHF. CDR3 in DNA: TGTGCCAGCAGTGCCCGGGACAGCGATCAGCCCCAGCATTTT. The V call is TRBV4-2, the J call TRBJ1-5, with 7 bases aligning to TRBD1. Trimming at V came to 6 bases and at J to 5 bases, leaving 7 bases not matched to a gene. From germline, CDR1 is LGHNA and CDR2 YNFKEQ. This CDR3 spans 14 amino acids.

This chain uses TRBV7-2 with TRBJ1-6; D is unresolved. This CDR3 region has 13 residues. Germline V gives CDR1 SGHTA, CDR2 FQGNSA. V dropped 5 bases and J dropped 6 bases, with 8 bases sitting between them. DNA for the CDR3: TGTGCCAGCAGCCGGGGTGCTAATTCACCCCTCCACTTT. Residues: CASSRGANSPLHF.

CDR3 bases: TGTGCCAGTAGTACACAGACAGGGTTGGGCAATCAGCCCCAGCATTTT. Translated, it gives CASSTQTGLGNQPQHF. The J gene is TRBJ1-5, the V gene TRBV19; 7 nucleotides line up with TRBD1. The J segment lost 2 bases and the V segment lost 4 bases, leaving 8 bases of the junction unmatched. CDR1 and CDR2 from the germline V gene are LNHDA and SQIVND (reference sequence). The CDR3 spans 16 residues.

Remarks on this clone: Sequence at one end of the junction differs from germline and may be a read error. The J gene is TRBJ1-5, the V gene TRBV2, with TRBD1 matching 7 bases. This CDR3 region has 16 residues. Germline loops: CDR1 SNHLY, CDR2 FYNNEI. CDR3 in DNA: TGTGCCGGCAGCCTACAGGGGATATCCAACAATCAGCCCCAGCATTTT. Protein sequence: CAGSLQGISNNQPQHF.

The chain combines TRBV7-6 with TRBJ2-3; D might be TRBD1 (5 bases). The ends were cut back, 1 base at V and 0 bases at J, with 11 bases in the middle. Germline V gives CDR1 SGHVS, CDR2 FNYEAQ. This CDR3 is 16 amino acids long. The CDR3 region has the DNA TGTGCCAGCAGCTTAGGGGGCAGGCTCAGCACAGATACGCAGTATTTT. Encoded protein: CASSLGGRLSTDTQYF. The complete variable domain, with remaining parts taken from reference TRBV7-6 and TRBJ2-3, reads GAGVSQSPRYKVTKRGQDVALRCDPISGHVSLYWYRQALGQGPEFLTYFNYEAQQDKSGLPNDRFSAERPEGSISTLTIQRTEQRDSAMYRCASSLGGRLSTDTQYFGPGTRLTVL.

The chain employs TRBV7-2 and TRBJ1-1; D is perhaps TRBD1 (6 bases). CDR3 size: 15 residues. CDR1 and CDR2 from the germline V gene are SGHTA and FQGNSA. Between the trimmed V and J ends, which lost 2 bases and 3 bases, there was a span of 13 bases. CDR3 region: CASSLTGFRDTEAFF. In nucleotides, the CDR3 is TGTGCCAGCAGCTTAACAGGGTTTAGAGACACTGAAGCTTTCTTT.